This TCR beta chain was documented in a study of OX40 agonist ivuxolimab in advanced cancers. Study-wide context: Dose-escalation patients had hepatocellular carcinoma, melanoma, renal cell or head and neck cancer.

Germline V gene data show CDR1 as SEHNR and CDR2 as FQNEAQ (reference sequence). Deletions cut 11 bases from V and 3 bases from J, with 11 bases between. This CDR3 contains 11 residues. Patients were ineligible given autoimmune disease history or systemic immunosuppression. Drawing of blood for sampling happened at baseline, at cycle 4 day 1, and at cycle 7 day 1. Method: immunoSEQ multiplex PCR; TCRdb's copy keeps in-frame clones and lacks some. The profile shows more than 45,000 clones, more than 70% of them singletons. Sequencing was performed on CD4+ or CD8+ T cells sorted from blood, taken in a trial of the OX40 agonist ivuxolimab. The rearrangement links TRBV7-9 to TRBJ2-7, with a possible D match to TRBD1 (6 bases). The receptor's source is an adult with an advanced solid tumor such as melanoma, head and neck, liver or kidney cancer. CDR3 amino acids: CAFQDSYEQYF. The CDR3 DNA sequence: TGTGCCTTCCAGGACAGCTACGAGCAGTACTTC.